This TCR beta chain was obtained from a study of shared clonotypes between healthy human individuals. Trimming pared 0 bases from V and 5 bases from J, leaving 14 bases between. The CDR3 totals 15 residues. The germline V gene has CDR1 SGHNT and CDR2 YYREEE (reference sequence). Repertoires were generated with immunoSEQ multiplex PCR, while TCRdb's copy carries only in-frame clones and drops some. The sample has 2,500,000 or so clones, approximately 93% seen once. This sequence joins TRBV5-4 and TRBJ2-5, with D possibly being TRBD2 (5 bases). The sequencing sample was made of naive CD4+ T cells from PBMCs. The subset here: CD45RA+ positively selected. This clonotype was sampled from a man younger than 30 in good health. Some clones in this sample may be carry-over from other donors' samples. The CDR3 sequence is CASSLAGDLGETQYF. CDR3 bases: TGTGCCAGCAGCTTGGCCGGGGATCTAGGGGAGACCCAGTACTTC.